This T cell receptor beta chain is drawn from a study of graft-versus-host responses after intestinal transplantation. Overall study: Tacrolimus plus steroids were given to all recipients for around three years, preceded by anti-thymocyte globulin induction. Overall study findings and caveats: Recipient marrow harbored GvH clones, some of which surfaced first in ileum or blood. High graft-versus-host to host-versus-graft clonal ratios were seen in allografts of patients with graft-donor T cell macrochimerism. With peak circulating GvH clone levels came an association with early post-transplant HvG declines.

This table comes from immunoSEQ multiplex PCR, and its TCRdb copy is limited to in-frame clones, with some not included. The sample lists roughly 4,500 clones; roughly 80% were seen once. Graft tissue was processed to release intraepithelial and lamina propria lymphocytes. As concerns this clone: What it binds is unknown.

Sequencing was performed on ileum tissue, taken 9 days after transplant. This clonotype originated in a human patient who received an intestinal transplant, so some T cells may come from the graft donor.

The CDR3, as DNA: TGTGCCAGTAGTGACAGGGGGTTGAGCAATCAGCCCCAGCATTTT. This translates into CASSDRGLSNQPQHF. The genes are TRBV19 and TRBJ1-5, with 9 bases lining up with TRBD1. V was pared by 5 bases and J by 1 base, with 3 bases of the junction left unmatched. The germline CDR1 and CDR2 sequences are LNHDA and SQIVND (reference sequence). The length of the CDR3 is 15 residues.